Listed below are T cell receptor beta chains from one sample, sequenced in a study of blood T cell repertoires in COVID-19. Measured with immunoSEQ multiplex PCR; TCRdb has only the in-frame clones, and not every one. The sample yields roughly 250,000 clones, about nine tenths seen once. The sequencing input was PBMCs or T cells enriched from blood (not recorded which). The receptors here all came from a woman aged 40 to 50 with acute COVID-19. The CDR3 runs from the conserved cysteine through the conserved F or W. The order of the fields is CDR3 protein, CDR3 DNA, clone size, D gene, V gene, J gene. A D gene is named only where the DNA matches it firmly. Only some rows state a clone size, as once, few, many or a class for expanded clones.

CDR3aa: CASSPGLNTEAFF
CDR3nt: TGTGCCAGCTCACCTGGGCTGAACACTGAAGCTTTCTTT
abundance: NA
d_gene: NA
v_gene: TRBV18
j_gene: TRBJ1-1

CDR3aa: CASAAGGNYEQYF
CDR3nt: TGTGCCAGCGCCGCGGGGGGGAACTACGAGCAGTACTTC
abundance: NA
d_gene: TRBD2
v_gene: TRBV6-5
j_gene: TRBJ2-7

CDR3aa: CASSLPPLAGKNEQFF
CDR3nt: TGCGCCAGCAGCTTGCCGCCACTAGCGGGAAAAAATGAGCAGTTCTTC
abundance: NA
d_gene: TRBD2
v_gene: TRBV5-1
j_gene: TRBJ2-1

CDR3aa: CASSATGSYTF
CDR3nt: TGTGCCAGCAGCGCGACGGGTAGCTACACCTTC
abundance: NA
d_gene: NA
v_gene: TRBV9
j_gene: TRBJ1-2

CDR3aa: CATSDLQAGGADTQYF
CDR3nt: TGTGCCACCAGTGATTTGCAAGCGGGGGGAGCAGATACGCAGTATTTT
abundance: NA
d_gene: TRBD2
v_gene: TRBV24-1
j_gene: TRBJ2-3

CDR3aa: CASSLVSFQETQYF
CDR3nt: TGTGCCAGCAGCTTAGTCAGTTTTCAAGAGACCCAGTACTTC
abundance: NA
d_gene: NA
v_gene: TRBV11-2
j_gene: TRBJ2-5

CDR3aa: CASSPIPTTGTKNIQYF
CDR3nt: TGTGCCAGCAGTCCTATCCCCACGACAGGTACCAAAAACATTCAGTACTTC
abundance: NA
d_gene: NA
v_gene: TRBV28
j_gene: TRBJ2-4

CDR3aa: CAISYSVQGRYGYTF
CDR3nt: TGTGCCATCAGTTACTCGGTACAGGGGAGATATGGCTACACCTTC
abundance: few
d_gene: TRBD1
v_gene: TRBV10-3
j_gene: TRBJ1-2

CDR3aa: CASSKNRGRGTEAFF
CDR3nt: TGTGCCAGCAGTAAAAACAGGGGGCGGGGGACTGAAGCTTTCTTT
abundance: NA
d_gene: TRBD1
v_gene: TRBV28
j_gene: TRBJ1-1

CDR3aa: CAISGGQERLQSSYNEQFF
CDR3nt: TGTGCCATCAGTGGGGGGCAGGAGAGACTTCAAAGCTCCTACAATGAGCAGTTCTTC
abundance: NA
d_gene: NA
v_gene: TRBV10-3
j_gene: TRBJ2-1

CDR3aa: CASSLAGLRIEGQFF
CDR3nt: TGTGCCAGCAGTTTAGCTGGGTTGCGGATAGAGGGGCAGTTCTTC
abundance: NA
d_gene: NA
v_gene: TRBV28
j_gene: TRBJ2-1

CDR3aa: CSASSGGREAFF
CDR3nt: TGCAGTGCTAGTAGTGGGGGCCGTGAAGCTTTCTTT
abundance: NA
d_gene: NA
v_gene: TRBV20-1
j_gene: TRBJ1-1

CDR3aa: CASSLRGGSDTQYF
CDR3nt: TGTGCCAGCAGCCTCAGAGGGGGCTCAGATACGCAGTATTTT
abundance: NA
d_gene: TRBD1
v_gene: TRBV7-9
j_gene: TRBJ2-3

CDR3aa: CASSQEERAGGQETQYF
CDR3nt: TGCGCCAGCAGCCAAGAAGAAAGAGCGGGGGGGCAAGAGACCCAGTACTTC
abundance: NA
d_gene: TRBD2
v_gene: TRBV4-1
j_gene: TRBJ2-5

CDR3aa: CATSRDAAGGKQETQYF
CDR3nt: TGTGCCACCAGCAGAGATGCAGCGGGAGGGAAACAAGAGACCCAGTACTTC
abundance: NA
d_gene: TRBD2
v_gene: TRBV15
j_gene: TRBJ2-5

CDR3aa: CASSRDGATNEKLFF
CDR3nt: TGTGCCAGCAGTCGAGACGGGGCAACTAATGAAAAACTGTTTTTT
abundance: NA
d_gene: NA
v_gene: TRBV7-9
j_gene: TRBJ1-4

CDR3aa: CASSLRPGERETQYF
CDR3nt: TGTGCCAGCAGTTTAAGGCCGGGAGAACGAGAGACCCAGTACTTC
abundance: NA
d_gene: NA
v_gene: TRBV27
j_gene: TRBJ2-5

CDR3aa: CASSFGDATNEKLFF
CDR3nt: TGTGCCAGCAGCTTCGGGGATGCAACTAATGAAAAACTGTTTTTT
abundance: NA
d_gene: NA
v_gene: TRBV7-2
j_gene: TRBJ1-4

CDR3aa: CASSRTWEDEQYF
CDR3nt: TGTGCCAGCAGCCGGACGTGGGAGGACGAGCAGTACTTC
abundance: NA
d_gene: NA
v_gene: TRBV3-1/TRBV3-2
j_gene: TRBJ2-7

CDR3aa: CASTSGWGGALETQYF
CDR3nt: TGCGCCAGCACCTCCGGATGGGGGGGGGCACTGGAGACCCAGTACTTC
abundance: NA
d_gene: NA
v_gene: TRBV4-1
j_gene: TRBJ2-5

CDR3aa: CASSPRGNYNEQFF
CDR3nt: TGTGCCAGCAGCCCCAGGGGGAACTACAATGAGCAGTTCTTC
abundance: NA
d_gene: TRBD1
v_gene: TRBV7-2
j_gene: TRBJ2-1

CDR3aa: CASSARASRGNQPQHF
CDR3nt: TGTGCCAGTAGTGCCCGGGCCTCCAGGGGCAATCAGCCCCAGCATTTT
abundance: NA
d_gene: NA
v_gene: TRBV19
j_gene: TRBJ1-5

CDR3aa: CASSNQGAKNIQYF
CDR3nt: TGCGCCAGCAGCAATCAGGGGGCCAAAAACATTCAGTACTTC
abundance: NA
d_gene: NA
v_gene: TRBV5-1
j_gene: TRBJ2-4

CDR3aa: CASTPGSGEQYF
CDR3nt: TGTGCCAGCACACCCGGTAGCGGCGAGCAGTACTTC
abundance: NA
d_gene: NA
v_gene: TRBV7-2
j_gene: TRBJ2-7

CDR3aa: CACSYRENQPQHF
CDR3nt: TGTGCCTGTTCCTACAGGGAAAATCAGCCCCAGCATTTT
abundance: NA
d_gene: NA
v_gene: TRBV30
j_gene: TRBJ1-5

CDR3aa: CASSARPVGGLYEQYF
CDR3nt: TGTGCCAGCAGCGCCCGACCAGTAGGAGGACTCTACGAGCAGTACTTC
abundance: NA
d_gene: NA
v_gene: TRBV9
j_gene: TRBJ2-7

CDR3aa: CASSEGTSGGADTQYF
CDR3nt: TGTGCCAGCAGTGAGGGAACTAGCGGAGGGGCAGATACGCAGTATTTT
abundance: NA
d_gene: TRBD2
v_gene: TRBV6-4
j_gene: TRBJ2-3